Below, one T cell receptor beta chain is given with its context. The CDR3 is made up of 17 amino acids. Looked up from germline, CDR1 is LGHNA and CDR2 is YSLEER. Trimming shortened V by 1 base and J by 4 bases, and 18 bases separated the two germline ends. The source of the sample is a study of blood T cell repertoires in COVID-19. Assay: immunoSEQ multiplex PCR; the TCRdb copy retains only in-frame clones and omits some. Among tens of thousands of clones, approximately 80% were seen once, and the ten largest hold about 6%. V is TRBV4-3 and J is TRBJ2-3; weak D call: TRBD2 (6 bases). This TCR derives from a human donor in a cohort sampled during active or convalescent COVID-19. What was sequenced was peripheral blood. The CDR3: CASSQALARRGADTQYF. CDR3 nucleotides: TGCGCCAGCAGCCAAGCGCTGGCGAGGCGGGGTGCAGATACGCAGTATTTT.